Below, one T cell receptor (beta chain) is given with its context. No antigen is known for it. The V gene end was trimmed by 5 bases and the J gene end by 5 bases; junction bases not matched to a gene: 6. CDR1 and CDR2 from the germline V gene are MNHEY and SMNVEV (reference sequence). CDR3 length: 13 amino acids. This sample was taken from a study of cytomegalovirus exposure and HLA in healthy donors. Study-wide context: The roughly 130 validation repertoires used the same platform as the roughly 700 first-cohort repertoires (as reported by a later analysis). Study-wide findings and caveats: First-cohort TCR clusters were later found to tend to co-occur in the 130 or so validation repertoires. Overall, roughly 160 TCR beta chains were annotated as cytomegalovirus-associated. CMV antigen specificity of three CMV-associated chains was confirmed in vitro.

TCRdb's table, derived via immunoSEQ multiplex PCR, lists solely in-frame clones and lacks some. The repertoire holds some 110,000 clones, about 94% seen once, with over 1% in the top ten. The chain uses TRBV27 and TRBJ2-7, with 7 bases lining up with TRBD1. Sequenced: PBMCs. The clonotype originates from a woman aged 18 to 35 in good health and CMV-seronegative. The CDR3, as DNA: TGTGCCAGCAGTACCTACGACAGGGACGAGCAGTACTTC. This codes for CASSTYDRDEQYF.